This TCR beta chain emerged from a study of T cell clonality in common variable immunodeficiency (dated by TCRdb to between 2014 and 2017). Paper-wide results and their limitations: CVID TCRbeta sequences reportedly showed fewer deletions and N-nucleotide insertions and lacked highly modified clones with 13 or more V deletions. CVID subjects shared fewer TCRbeta clones with each other than healthy controls did (p < 0.0001). Patient heterogeneity within the CVID cohort put limits on correlating repertoire features with clinical complications. Compared with healthy controls, CVID subjects showed increased TCRbeta clonality (t-test p = 0.018), a feature most characteristic of about a third of subjects. Despite equal DNA input, controls averaged roughly 80,000 unique sequences per sample versus about 31,547 in CVID samples. The authors noted that sequencing repertoires of T cell subpopulations would be needed to clarify what caused the increased clonality in CVID.

This clone has at least ten counts. The antigen this receptor binds is unknown. Coverage ceases 3 residues before the CDR3 finishes, and the germline J gene fills in the end. Equivalent amounts of genomic DNA from CVID and control samples were used as sequencing input. For every sample, a 60 bp segment covering the rearranged TCRbeta CDR3 region was amplified and then sequenced. The immunoSEQ assay, a bias-corrected multiplex PCR with high-throughput sequencing, was employed for TCRbeta amplification. In the original analysis: Every unique nucleotide sequence was considered a clone and was annotated with V, D and J genes, copy number and frequency. Sequences were labeled productive if in frame, and non-productive if out of frame or containing stop codons. Clonality was calculated from Shannon's entropy as previously described. Mean CDR3 Kyte-Doolittle hydropathy was derived from the predicted amino acid sequences of productive clones. The R hclust function was used to hierarchically cluster scaled V gene usage with Manhattan distance and complete linkage. Sharing of clones by CDR3 amino acid sequence was evaluated through resampling of 12 repertoires per group over 100 rounds. The repertoires were searched for 55 to 75 published EBV-specific TCRbeta sequences and 245 published CMV-specific TCRbeta sequences. Two CVID samples that yielded fewer than 10,000 sequences were excluded from the analysis, so approximately 40 CVID repertoires were retained. In TCRdb, the immuneACCESS table is reduced to in-frame sequences with V and J assigned. These tables do not hold every clone; where another copy was compared, an unresolved V gene accounts for under half, and the others remain unexplained. That table is the source of V, J and clone size, and D and trimming were worked out from the DNA. The sample features about 59,000 clones, and none is a singleton. The ten largest clones capture over 0.8% of the sample.

Most CVID patients and most healthy controls were of Caucasian heritage. Heparinized peripheral whole blood samples of roughly 5 to 8.5 ml were obtained from each donor. Genomic DNA from adults with common variable immune deficiency (CVID) and from healthy adult controls was used for sequencing of TCRbeta CDR3 repertoires. The control group comprised 22 healthy adult volunteers, about twelve female and approximately ten male, aged roughly 23 to 70 years with a mean age of around 32. Diluted blood was subjected to density centrifugation over Hypaque 1077 or Ficoll-Paque for isolation of peripheral blood mononuclear cells. Genomic DNA was obtained from unsorted mononuclear cells through either Qiagen column purification or a centrifugation-based method. CDR1 and CDR2 are read off the germline V gene (reference sequence) as DFQATT and SNEGSKA. From its cysteine to its phenylalanine, the CDR3 spans 14 amino acids. Of the CDR3's DNA, 33 bases were read; they are in frame from base 1.

This TCR was recovered from a person aged 18-69 years in good health. Recombination linked TRBV20-1 to TRBJ1-1; a tentative D match to TRBD1 spans 5 bases. Material for sequencing was peripheral blood mononuclear cells. The CDR3 bases that were read are TGCAGTGCTAGAACGGGGGGGGTTAACACTGGG. The resulting protein is CSARTGGVNTG. The full-length CDR3 reads as CSARTGGVNTGAFF.